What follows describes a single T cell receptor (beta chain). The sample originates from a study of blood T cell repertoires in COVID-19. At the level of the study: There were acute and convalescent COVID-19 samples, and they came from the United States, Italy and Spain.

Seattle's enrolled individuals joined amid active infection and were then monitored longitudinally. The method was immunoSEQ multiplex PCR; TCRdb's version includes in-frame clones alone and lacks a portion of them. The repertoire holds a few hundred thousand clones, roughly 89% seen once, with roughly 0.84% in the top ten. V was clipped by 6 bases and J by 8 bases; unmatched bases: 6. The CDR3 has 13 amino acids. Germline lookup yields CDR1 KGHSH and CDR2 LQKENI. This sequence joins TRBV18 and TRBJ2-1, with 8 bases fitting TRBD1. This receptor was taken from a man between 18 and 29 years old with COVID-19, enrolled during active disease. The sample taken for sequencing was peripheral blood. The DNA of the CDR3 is TGTGCCAGCTCTAAGGACAGGGTGGATGAGCAGTTCTTC. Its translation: CASSKDRVDEQFF.